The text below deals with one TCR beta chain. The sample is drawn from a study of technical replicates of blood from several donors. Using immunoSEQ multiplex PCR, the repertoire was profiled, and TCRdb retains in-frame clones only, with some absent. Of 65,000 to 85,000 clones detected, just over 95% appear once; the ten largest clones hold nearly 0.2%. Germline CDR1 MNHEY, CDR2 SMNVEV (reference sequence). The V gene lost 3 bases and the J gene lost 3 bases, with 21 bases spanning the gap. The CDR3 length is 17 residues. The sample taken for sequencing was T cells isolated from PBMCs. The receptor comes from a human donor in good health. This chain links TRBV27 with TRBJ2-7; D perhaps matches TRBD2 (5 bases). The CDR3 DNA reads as TGTGCCAGCAGTTTCCGCGGACTGGCGGGCCACAACTACGAGCAGTACTTC. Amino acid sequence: CASSFRGLAGHNYEQYF.